This T cell receptor (beta chain) originates from a study of T cells in Graves' hyperthyroidism and ophthalmopathy. Study summary: The initial diagnosis was the point when peripheral blood was collected, ahead of any treatment. General study results and limits: A model built on 13 V-J features separated ophthalmopathy from stable hyperthyroidism.

There are 15 residues in the CDR3. V gave up 5 bases and J gave up 4 bases, with 14 bases separating them. Per the germline V gene, CDR1 is LNHDA and CDR2 is SQIVND (reference sequence). The CDR3 regions of TCR beta were amplified from RNA transcripts. The HTBI primer set drove a first-round RT-PCR of the TCR CDR3. TCRdb fed the multiplex PCR reads into MiXCR, producing one record per CDR3 protein. Of some 560,000 distinct CDR3 sequences listed, 14% are singletons. This clonotype was recorded once. Antigen unknown. This clone may be a read error of a much larger clone one base away. The hyperthyroidism was newly diagnosed and had lasted under 2 months; the patients were aged 18 to 65. In making diagnoses, clinical symptoms, serum thyroxine and TRAb, thyroid ultrasound and orbital computed tomography were all used.

This sequence originates from a woman between 40 and 50 years old with Graves' hyperthyroidism. This sequence joins TRBV19 and TRBJ2-2; D possibly matches TRBD1 or TRBD2 (5 bases each). Sequencing input: blood. The CDR3 spells CASSGTDLSTGELFF. CDR3 nucleotides: TGTGCCAGTAGTGGGACGGACCTGAGCACCGGGGAGCTGTTTTTT.